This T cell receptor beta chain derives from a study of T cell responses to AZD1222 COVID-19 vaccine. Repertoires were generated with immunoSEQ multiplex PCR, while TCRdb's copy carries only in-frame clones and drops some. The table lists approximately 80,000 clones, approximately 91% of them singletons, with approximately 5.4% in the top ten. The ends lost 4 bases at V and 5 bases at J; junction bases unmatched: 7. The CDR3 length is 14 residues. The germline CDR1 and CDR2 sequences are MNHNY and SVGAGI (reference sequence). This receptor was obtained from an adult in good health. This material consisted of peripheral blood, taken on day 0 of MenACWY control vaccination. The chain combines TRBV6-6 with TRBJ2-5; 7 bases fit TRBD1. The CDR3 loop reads CASSSSTGEETQYF. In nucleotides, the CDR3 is TGTGCCAGCAGTTCCAGTACAGGGGAGGAGACCCAGTACTTC.